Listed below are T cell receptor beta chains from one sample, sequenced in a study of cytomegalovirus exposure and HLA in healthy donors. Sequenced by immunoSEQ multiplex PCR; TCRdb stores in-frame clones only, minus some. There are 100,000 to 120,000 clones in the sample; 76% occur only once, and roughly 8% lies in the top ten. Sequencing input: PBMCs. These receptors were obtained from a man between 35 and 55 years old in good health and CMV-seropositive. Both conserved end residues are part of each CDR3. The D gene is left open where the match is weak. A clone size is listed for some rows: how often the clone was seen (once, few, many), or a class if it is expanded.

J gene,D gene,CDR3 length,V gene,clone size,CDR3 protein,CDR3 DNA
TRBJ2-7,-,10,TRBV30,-,CAWGLYEQYF,TGTGCCTGGGGCCTCTACGAGCAGTACTTC
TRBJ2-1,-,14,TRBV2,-,CASSGASGNNEQFF,TGTGCCAGCTCGGGGGCTAGCGGAAACAATGAGCAGTTCTTC
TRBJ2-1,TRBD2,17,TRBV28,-,CASSWTSGGPFSNEQFF,TGTGCCAGCAGTTGGACTAGCGGGGGCCCCTTTAGCAATGAGCAGTTCTTC
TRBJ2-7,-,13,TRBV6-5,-,CASSLTPAYEQYF,TGTGCCAGCAGCCTGACACCTGCCTACGAGCAGTACTTC
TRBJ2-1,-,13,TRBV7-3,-,CASSLDTYNEQFF,TGTGCCAGCAGCCTGGACACCTACAATGAGCAGTTCTTC
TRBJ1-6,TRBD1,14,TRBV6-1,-,CASKPGQHNSPLHF,TGTGCCAGCAAGCCGGGACAGCATAATTCACCCCTCCACTTT
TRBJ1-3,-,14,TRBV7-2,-,CASVDPTFRGTIYF,TGTGCCAGCGTCGATCCTACATTCAGGGGCACCATATATTTT
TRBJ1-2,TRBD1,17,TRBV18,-,CASSPPGQGASNYGYTF,TGTGCCAGCTCACCACCGGGACAGGGGGCTTCTAACTATGGCTACACCTTC
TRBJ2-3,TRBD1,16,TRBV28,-,CASSFLLGQATDTQYF,TGTGCCAGCAGTTTCCTTTTGGGACAGGCTACAGATACGCAGTATTTT
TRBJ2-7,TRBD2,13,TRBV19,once,CASSIGLAGEQYF,TGTGCCAGTAGTATTGGACTAGCAGGGGAGCAGTACTTC
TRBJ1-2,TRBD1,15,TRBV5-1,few,CASSIQTGLKGGYTF,TGCGCCAGCAGCATTCAGACAGGGTTAAAGGGTGGCTACACCTTC
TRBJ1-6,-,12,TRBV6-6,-,CASRGGNSPLHF,TGTGCCAGCCGGGGGGGGAATTCACCCCTCCACTTT
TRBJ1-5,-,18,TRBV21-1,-,CASSQQVRVYRAHQPQHF,TGTGCCAGCAGTCAACAAGTTCGGGTCTACAGGGCGCATCAGCCCCAGCATTTT
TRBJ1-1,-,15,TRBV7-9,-,CASSEYSGRGTEAFF,TGTGCCAGCAGCGAATATTCCGGCAGGGGCACTGAAGCTTTCTTT
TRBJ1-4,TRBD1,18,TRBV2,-,CASSLTAQPDRVGEKLFF,TGTGCCAGCAGCTTGACAGCGCAGCCAGACAGGGTTGGAGAAAAACTGTTTTTT
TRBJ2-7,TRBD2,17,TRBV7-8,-,CASSLSRGGWSSYEQYF,TGTGCCAGCAGCTTAAGTCGGGGGGGATGGTCCTCCTACGAGCAGTACTTC
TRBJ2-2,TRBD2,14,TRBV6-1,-,CATGGLLNTGELFF,TGTGCCACGGGGGGACTACTAAACACCGGGGAGCTGTTTTTT
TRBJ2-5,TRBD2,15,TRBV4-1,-,CASSQAEGLAETQYF,TGCGCCAGCAGCCAAGCGGAGGGACTAGCGGAGACCCAGTACTTC
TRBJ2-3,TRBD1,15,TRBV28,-,CASSSVQGNTDTQYF,TGTGCCAGCAGCTCTGTACAGGGGAACACAGATACGCAGTATTTT
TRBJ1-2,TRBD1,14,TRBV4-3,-,CASSLGTGNYGYTF,TGCGCCAGCAGCCTCGGGACAGGGAACTATGGCTACACCTTC
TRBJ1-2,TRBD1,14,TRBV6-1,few,CASRPTGIFYGYTF,TGTGCCAGCAGACCGACAGGGATCTTCTATGGCTACACCTTC
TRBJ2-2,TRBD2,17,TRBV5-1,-,CASSFLSGRQNTGELFF,TGCGCCAGCAGCTTTCTCAGCGGGAGGCAGAACACCGGGGAGCTGTTTTTT
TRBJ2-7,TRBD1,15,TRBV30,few,CAWSAGQGNLDEQYF,TGTGCCTGGAGTGCAGGACAGGGTAATCTCGACGAGCAGTACTTC
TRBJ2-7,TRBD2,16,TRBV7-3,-,CASSLMAASGSYEQYF,TGTGCCAGCAGCTTAATGGCGGCTAGCGGGAGTTACGAGCAGTACTTC
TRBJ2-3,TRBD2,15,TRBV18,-,CASSDGLAGTDTQYF,TGTGCCAGCTCAGACGGACTAGCAGGGACAGATACGCAGTATTTT
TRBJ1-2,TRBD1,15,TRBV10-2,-,CASLQTGTGIYGYTF,TGCGCCAGCTTACAAACCGGGACAGGGATCTATGGCTACACCTTC
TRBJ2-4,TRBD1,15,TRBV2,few,CASSESTGGKNSQYF,TGTGCCAGCAGTGAATCTACAGGGGGTAAAAACAGTCAGTACTTC
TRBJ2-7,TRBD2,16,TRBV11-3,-,CASSLEGLAGSYEQYF,TGTGCCAGCAGCTTAGAAGGACTAGCGGGTTCCTACGAGCAGTACTTC
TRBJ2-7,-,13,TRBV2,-,CASIKDSSYEQYF,TGTGCCAGTATTAAGGACAGCTCCTACGAGCAGTACTTC
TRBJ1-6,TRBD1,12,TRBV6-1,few,CASSWTGTALHF,TGTGCCAGCAGTTGGACCGGGACAGCCCTCCACTTT
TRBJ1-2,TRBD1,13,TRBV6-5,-,CASSRTGDYGYTF,TGTGCCAGCAGCCGTACAGGGGACTATGGCTACACCTTC
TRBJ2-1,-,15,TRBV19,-,CASSIYTSRDNEQFF,TGTGCCAGTAGTATATACACTAGCCGGGACAATGAGCAGTTCTTC
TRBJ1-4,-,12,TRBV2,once,CASRRQAVGLFF,TGTGCCAGCAGGAGACAGGCAGTTGGACTGTTTTTT
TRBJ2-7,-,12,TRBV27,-,CASSFGGSKQYF,TGTGCCAGCAGTTTTGGGGGGTCGAAGCAGTACTTC
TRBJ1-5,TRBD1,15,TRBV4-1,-,CASSPLDRGGQPQHF,TGCGCCAGCAGCCCCCTCGACAGGGGGGGGCAGCCCCAGCATTTT
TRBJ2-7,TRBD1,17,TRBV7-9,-,CASSLVNGDRGSYEQYF,TGTGCCAGCAGCTTAGTCAACGGGGACAGGGGTTCCTACGAGCAGTACTTC
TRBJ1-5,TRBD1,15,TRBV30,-,CAWSPRQGYNQPQHF,TGTGCCTGGAGTCCCCGACAGGGGTATAATCAGCCCCAGCATTTT
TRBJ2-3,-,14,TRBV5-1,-,CASQLADFTDTQYF,TGCGCCAGCCAACTAGCAGACTTCACAGATACGCAGTATTTT
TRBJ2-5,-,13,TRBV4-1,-,CASSQGHRETQYF,TGCGCCAGCAGCCAAGGACATCGGGAGACCCAGTACTTC
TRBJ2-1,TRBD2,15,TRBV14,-,CASSLPGGNYNEQFF,TGTGCCAGCAGCCTACCGGGGGGGAATTACAATGAGCAGTTCTTC
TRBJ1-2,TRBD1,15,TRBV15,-,CATSREQGLVYGYTF,TGTGCCACCAGCAGAGAACAGGGGCTCGTCTATGGCTACACCTTC
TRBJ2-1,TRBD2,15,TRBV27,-,CASSLGTSGSNEQFF,TGTGCCAGCTCTCTAGGGACTAGCGGGAGCAATGAGCAGTTCTTC